This TCR beta chain was retrieved from a study of response to subunit inactivated influenza vaccine. CDR3 length equals 15 residues. Unmatched junction bases numbered 10, after V lost 5 bases and J lost 5 bases. This clonotype has only a few counts. What it recognizes is unknown. Broader study findings: Each seasonal influenza vaccination recruits few new T cells, the authors suggested.

One entry per CDR3 protein results from TCRdb running MiXCR on the RT-PCR reads. Found here are about 570,000 distinct CDR3 sequences, 11% of them singletons; the top ten hold 8% to 13%. In addition, the sample was reused for a study of T cells expressing NK-cell markers. That report adds: 5'RACE template switching built TCR beta cDNA with unique molecular identifiers. With respect to HCMV, seven of the eight sequenced donors were seropositive, and one was seronegative. In a handful of donors, dominant NKG2C+ clonotypes were about 1.0-7.0% of CD8+ T cells. Researchers report these clonotypes also headed the CD3+CD56-NKG2C+ fraction in several donors.

This receptor was taken from a man in his fifties or sixties who received an inactivated influenza vaccine. The sequences come from PBMCs from blood, collected on the day of vaccination. The genes are TRBV12-3 or TRBV12-4 and TRBJ1-1; the match to TRBD1 covers 8 bases. CDR3 sequence (DNA): TGTGCCAGCAGTCCCGGACAGGGTTGGGGGACTGAAGCTTTCTTT. This translates into CASSPGQGWGTEAFF.